This entry lists 17 T cell receptor beta chains sequenced from one sample in a study of long-term antiretroviral therapy in people with HIV (dated by TCRdb to between 2020 and 2023). Sequencing of the TRB variable region was done with the immunoSEQ hsTCRB v3.0 assay at survey level resolution. TCRdb took this table from immuneACCESS and kept in-frame rearrangements with V and J called. Such tables lack part of the clones; where checked against another copy, unresolved V genes explain under half of the gap, and the rest is unexplained. In this sample the table shows some 20,000 clones, almost 80% of which occur a single time. 10% to 11% of the sample belongs to the ten largest clones. The sample in question was unsorted PBMCs, obtained 2.3 years after starting antiretroviral therapy. Every receptor here comes from a woman between 40 and 55 years old with HIV.

This clone came up a few times. This chain links TRBV7-8 with TRBJ1-5; 9 nucleotides align to TRBD1. The V and J ends lost 4 bases and 4 bases, in that order; junction bases with no gene match: 20. The CDR3 length is 20 residues. Germline V gene data show CDR1 as SGHVS and CDR2 as FQNEAQ. DNA of the CDR3: TGTGCCAGCAGCTCAATCCTCGGGGGCCCGGGACAGGGCCAGAATCAGCCCCAGCATTTT. It translates to CASSSILGGPGQGQNQPQHF.

The chain joins TRBV5-1 to TRBJ1-3; D gene unclear. CDR1 SGHRS and CDR2 YFSETQ come from the germline V gene. Trimming removed 4 bases at V and 2 bases at J, with 10 bases between. The CDR3 sequence is 14 residues long. CDR3 amino acids: CASSRDTAGNTIYF. CDR3 in DNA: TGCGCCAGCAGCCGAGACACCGCTGGAAACACCATATATTTT.

V gene TRBV6-5 combines with J gene TRBJ1-1; D perhaps matches TRBD1 (6 bases). There are 15 residues in the CDR3. Germline-derived CDR1 and CDR2 are MNHEY and SVGAGI. The V end lost 5 bases, the J end lost 1 base, and 14 bases lay between the germline ends. The CDR3 reads CASSPGGRGNTEAFF. CDR3 DNA sequence: TGTGCCAGCAGTCCGGGGGGCAGGGGGAACACTGAAGCTTTCTTT.

The chain is built from TRBV6-5 and TRBJ1-1, with D possibly TRBD1 on 6 matching bases. The CDR3 has 12 residues. V gave up 6 bases and J gave up 11 bases, with 16 bases separating them. Germline CDR1 MNHEY, CDR2 SVGAGI. The CDR3 protein is CASSDRQDLAFF. CDR3 nucleotide sequence: TGTGCCAGCAGCGATCGACAGGATCTCGCTTTCTTT.

This clone has only a few counts. The J gene is TRBJ2-2, the V gene TRBV9; D is uncertain. CDR1 SGDLS and CDR2 YYNGEE come from the germline V gene. V lost 0 bases and J 4 bases, leaving 7 bases between the germline ends. The CDR3 length is 14 residues. CDR3 region: CASSVEESTGELFF. The CDR3 nucleotides read TGTGCCAGCAGCGTAGAGGAAAGCACCGGGGAGCTGTTTTTT. Together with reference TRBV9 and TRBJ2-2, the CDR3 gives the full variable domain: DSGVTQTPKHLITATGQRVTLRCSPRSGDLSVYWYQQSLDQGLQFLIQYYNGEERAKGNILERFSAQQFPDLHSELNLSSLELGDSALYFCASSVEESTGELFFGEGSRLTVL.

This clone was counted a single time. The chain links TRBV25-1 to TRBJ2-7, with 7 bases lining up with TRBD1. There are 14 residues in the CDR3. Germline-derived CDR1 and CDR2 are MGHDK and SYGVNS. Trimming removed 2 bases from V and 0 bases from J; junction bases left unmatched: 1. The CDR3 sequence: CASSEHRGSYEQYF. The CDR3 DNA is TGTGCCAGCAGTGAACACAGGGGCTCCTACGAGCAGTACTTC.

V gene TRBV5-1 combines with J gene TRBJ2-7; 16 bases match TRBD2. CDR1 is SGHRS and CDR2 is YFSETQ in the germline V gene. V lost 3 bases and J lost 2; bases outside the gene matches: 2. This CDR3 region has 16 residues. In DNA form, the CDR3 reads TGCGCCAGCAGCTGGGGACTAGCGGGAGGGACCTACGAGCAGTACTTC. This translates into CASSWGLAGGTYEQYF.

The CDR3 region is CASSQNRLFEKLFF. The CDR3, as DNA: TGCGCCAGCAGCCAAAACCGACTTTTCGAAAAACTGTTTTTT. The gene calls are TRBV4-1 and TRBJ1-4, with D hard to call. Trimming stripped 2 bases from V and 8 bases from J, with 12 bases between. CDR1 and CDR2 from the germline V gene are MGHRA and YSYEKL. The CDR3 is made up of 14 amino acids.

V usage is TRBV19 and J usage is TRBJ2-3, with 12 bases fitting TRBD2. Per germline, CDR1 LNHDA and CDR2 SQIVND (reference sequence). The length of the CDR3 is 16 residues. V shed 5 bases, J shed 2 bases, and the junction held 5 bases outside the gene matches. CDR3 loop: CASSRGLAGFTDTQYF. CDR3 nucleotides: TGTGCCAGTAGTCGGGGACTAGCGGGTTTCACAGATACGCAGTATTTT.

CDR3 DNA: TGTGCCAGCAGCTCAAACAGGGGGGAGCAGTTCTTC. Translated: CASSSNRGEQFF. The chain links TRBV7-7 to TRBJ2-1; 8 bases map to TRBD1. This CDR3 comprises 12 residues. Germline V CDR1 and CDR2: SSHAT, FNYEAQ (reference sequence). Germline trimming cut 4 bases from V and 10 bases from J; bases unmatched to any gene: 3.

The CDR3 region is CASSPGGGSPLHF. The CDR3 nucleotides are TGTGCCAGCAGCCCAGGGGGCGGTTCACCCCTCCACTTT. The chain joins TRBV14 to TRBJ1-6; 8 nucleotides line up with TRBD1. The CDR3 is 13 amino acids. Per germline, CDR1 SGHDN and CDR2 FVKESK. V trimming: 4 bases; J trimming: 9 bases; junction bases outside the gene matches: 2.

This clone was counted a single time. The V and J genes are TRBV5-4 and TRBJ2-5; D might be TRBD2 (5 bases). The CDR3 runs to 15 residues. CDR1 and CDR2 (germline): SGHNT, YYREEE (reference sequence). V dropped 2 bases and J dropped 7 bases, with 18 bases sitting between them. The CDR3 bases are TGTGCCAGCAGCTTACCGGGCCGCCGGGAAGGGACCCAGTACTTC. This translates into CASSLPGRREGTQYF.

The chain carries TRBV19 and TRBJ2-7; D possibly uses TRBD1 or TRBD2 (5 bases each). With 6 bases removed from V and 0 bases from J, the gap between germline ends came to 9 bases. Germline-derived CDR1 and CDR2 are LNHDA and SQIVND (reference sequence). CDR3 size: 13 residues. The CDR3 bases are TGTGCCAGTAGAAAGGGACCCTCCTACGAGCAGTACTTC. Protein product: CASRKGPSYEQYF.

CDR3 region: CASSSLGETQYF. CDR3 in DNA: TGTGCCAGCAGCTCGTTAGGGGAGACCCAGTACTTC. This sequence joins TRBV11-2 and TRBJ2-5; D not certain. Trimming removed 4 bases at V and 5 bases at J, with 8 bases between. The CDR3 spans 12 residues. Germline CDR1 and CDR2: SGHAT and FQNNGV.

The genes are TRBV12-5 and TRBJ1-2; D perhaps matches TRBD1 (6 bases). In germline, CDR1 is LGHNT, CDR2 FRNRAP. The V and J ends lost 1 base and 8 bases respectively, with 14 bases between them. The CDR3 contains 14 residues. The CDR3 here is CASGLAQGSGGYTF. For the CDR3, the DNA is TGTGCTAGTGGTTTGGCCCAGGGGAGTGGGGGCTACACCTTC.

The chain joins TRBV10-1 to TRBJ2-2; tentative D call: TRBD1 (6 bases). The V end was cut by 6 bases, the J end by 8 bases, with 13 bases between. This CDR3 has 13 residues. The germline V gene has CDR1 WNHNN and CDR2 SYGVQD (reference sequence). CDR3 nucleotide sequence: TGCGCCAGCAGCCGAGCCGACAGGGGGGAGCTGTTTTTT. Its protein product is CASSRADRGELFF.

The CDR3 bases are TGTGCCAGTAGTATAGGGACTAGCGGGGGTTTCACAGATACGCAGTATTTT. It specifies CASSIGTSGGFTDTQYF. The V gene is TRBV19, the J gene TRBJ2-3; 13 bases match TRBD2. Germline CDR1 LNHDA, CDR2 SQIVND (reference sequence). Unmatched junction bases numbered 3, after V lost 1 base and J lost 2 bases. The CDR3 totals 17 residues.